Shown below are 32 T cell receptor beta chains from a single sample sequenced in a study of shared clonotypes between healthy human individuals. TCRdb's table, derived via immunoSEQ multiplex PCR, lists solely in-frame clones and lacks some. Among just over 2,000,000 clones listed, around 96% were seen once. Naivety among CD8 cells was defined by CD45RO negativity and positive CCR7 selection, thereby excluding terminally differentiated effector memory CD45RA+ cells. Sequenced: naive CD8+ T cells sorted from blood. These receptors all stem from a man younger than 35 in good health.

In the case of this clone: A read error may produce the germline difference seen at one junction end. In DNA, the CDR3 is TGTGCCAGCAGTTTAGCGGGAGTTGCCACCGGGGAGCTGTTTTTT. Encoded protein: CASSLAGVATGELFF. The chain uses TRBV7-9 and TRBJ2-2; 9 positions agree with TRBD2. CDR1 SEHNR and CDR2 FQNEAQ come from the germline V gene (reference sequence). The CDR3 extends over 15 amino acids.

This chain uses TRBV6-5 with TRBJ2-7, with 9 bases matching TRBD1. The CDR3 length is 14 residues. Trimming removed 2 bases from V and 5 bases from J; junction bases left unmatched: 4. The germline gives CDR1 MNHEY, CDR2 SVGAGI. The CDR3, as DNA: TGTGCCAGCAGTTACGGACAGGGGAGAGACGAGCAGTACTTC. Amino acid sequence: CASSYGQGRDEQYF.

The V and J genes are TRBV13 and TRBJ1-1, with D uncertain. The V and J ends lost 7 bases and 1 base respectively, with 13 bases between them. From germline, CDR1 is PRHDT and CDR2 FYEKMQ (reference sequence). The CDR3 has 14 residues. In DNA form, the CDR3 reads TGTGCCAGCAACCTTGGACGCGGGAACACTGAAGCTTTCTTT. Translating it yields CASNLGRGNTEAFF.

This clone was observed once. CDR3 sequence reads: CASSLGLAGANYEQYF. The DNA of the CDR3 is TGTGCCAGCAGTTTGGGGCTAGCGGGAGCCAACTACGAGCAGTACTTC. The chain combines TRBV6-5 with TRBJ2-7; 10 bases match TRBD2. Germline loops: CDR1 MNHEY, CDR2 SVGAGI. J gave up 3 bases and V 4 bases, and 9 bases lay outside the gene matches. This CDR3 region has 16 residues.

The chain couples TRBV5-1 to TRBJ2-1, with D unclear. Germline assignment: CDR1 SGHRS and CDR2 YFSETQ. The V gene lost 4 bases and the J gene lost 5 bases, with 7 bases spanning the gap. The CDR3 is 12 residues long. CDR3 coding DNA: TGCGCCAGCAGCCGGCCTGACAATGAGCAGTTCTTC. Protein: CASSRPDNEQFF.

This clone was counted a few times. The identical CDR3 is also encoded by other nucleotide sequences in the sample. In nucleotides, the CDR3 is TGCAGCGTTGAAAGGGCCATTCGGGGGTCGATCACAGATACGCAGTATTTT. Its protein product is CSVERAIRGSITDTQYF. V is TRBV29-1 and J is TRBJ2-3; D is possibly TRBD2 (6 bases). The CDR3 spans 17 residues. Trimming shortened V by 2 bases and J by 2 bases, and 20 bases separated the two germline ends. The germline CDR1 and CDR2 sequences are SQVTM and ANQGSEA.

This chain links TRBV7-8 with TRBJ2-3; 12 bases agree with TRBD2. Germline CDR1 SGHVS, CDR2 FQNEAQ. V was pared by 5 bases and J by 5 bases, with 8 bases of the junction left unmatched. CDR3 size: 16 residues. The CDR3 loop is CASSERLAGVVDTQYF. For the CDR3, the DNA is TGTGCCAGCAGCGAAAGACTAGCGGGGGTGGTAGATACGCAGTATTTT.

In DNA, the CDR3 is TGCGCCAGCAGCCAGCTCTGGCCCGCTTGGGACTATGGCTACACCTTC. It specifies CASSQLWPAWDYGYTF. The chain is built from TRBV4-3 and TRBJ1-2, with D hard to call. Looked up from germline, CDR1 is LGHNA and CDR2 is YSLEER. The germline V and J ends were trimmed by 3 bases and 3 bases, with 17 bases remaining between them. The CDR3 is made up of 16 amino acids.

The chain joins TRBV7-2 to TRBJ1-4; D is uncertain. The CDR3 covers 19 residues. Trimming removed 1 base from V and 2 bases from J, with 20 bases in between. The germline CDR1 and CDR2 sequences are SGHTA and FQGNSA. CDR3 nucleotide sequence: TGTGCCAGCAGCTTAGGGGGTCCACTCATAGAGAACACTAATGAAAAACTGTTTTTT. Translating it yields CASSLGGPLIENTNEKLFF.

Written as DNA, the CDR3 is TGTGCCAGCAGCTCCACCCCGGGACAGGGGGCGAATCACTATGGCTACACCTTC. Translation gives CASSSTPGQGANHYGYTF. The chain has TRBV7-9 and TRBJ1-2; the match to TRBD1 covers 12 bases. The germline V gene encodes CDR1 SEHNR and CDR2 FQNEAQ (reference sequence). This CDR3 comprises 18 residues. Unmatched junction bases numbered 12, after V lost 4 bases and J lost 3 bases. The full variable domain, its missing parts supplied by reference TRBV7-9 and TRBJ1-2, is DTGVSQNPRHKITKRGQNVTFRCDPISEHNRLYWYRQTLGQGPEFLTYFQNEAQLEKSRLLSDRFSAERPKGSFSTLEIQRTEQGDSAMYLCASSSTPGQGANHYGYTFGSGTRLTVV.

This chain links TRBV19 with TRBJ1-1; D perhaps matches TRBD1 (6 bases). Germline V gives CDR1 LNHDA, CDR2 SQIVND (reference sequence). The CDR3 is made up of 16 amino acids. V was pared by 6 bases and J by 5 bases, with 22 bases between. The chain's CDR3 is CASSRGPQARHTEAFF. The CDR3 nucleotides read TGTGCCAGTAGCAGGGGCCCACAGGCGCGGCATACTGAAGCTTTCTTT.

V is TRBV30 and J is TRBJ1-3; D not certain. The V end lost 8 bases, the J end lost 1 base, and 15 bases lay between the germline ends. Germline-derived CDR1 and CDR2 are GTSNPN and SVGIG (reference sequence). This CDR3 has 14 amino acids. The CDR3 is CAGRTGPSGNTIYF. The CDR3 DNA reads TGTGCCGGCCGGACCGGACCATCTGGAAACACCATATATTTT.

The chain is built from TRBV29-1 and TRBJ1-1, with a possible D match to TRBD1 (6 bases). Germline CDR1 reads SQVTM; CDR2 reads ANQGSEA. This CDR3 is 11 amino acids long. The V and J ends lost 4 bases and 6 bases respectively, with 9 bases between them. The CDR3 region has the DNA TGCAGCGTTGCAGGGGACGCTGAAGCTTTCTTT. Translating it yields CSVAGDAEAFF.

V usage is TRBV9 and J usage is TRBJ1-4, with unresolved D. The germline V gene encodes CDR1 SGDLS and CDR2 YYNGEE. The CDR3 extends over 15 amino acids. V was clipped by 1 base and J by 8 bases, with 15 bases between them. CDR3 protein: CASSVSLNDGEKLFF. CDR3 DNA: TGTGCCAGCAGCGTAAGTCTAAATGATGGGGAAAAACTGTTTTTT.

In its sample, this clone was seen once. A much bigger clone sits one base away, suggesting this may be a read error. This rearrangement joins TRBV27 to TRBJ2-7; TRBD1 matches 7 bases. Germline V CDR1 and CDR2: MNHEY, SMNVEV (reference sequence). The CDR3 consists of 14 residues. Unmatched junction bases numbered 8, after V lost 6 bases and J lost 3 bases. The chain's CDR3 is CASSPGTVGYEQYF. CDR3 bases: TGTGCCAGCAGCCCCGGGACAGTGGGCTACGAGCAGTACTTC.

The chain recombines TRBV6-1 with TRBJ2-1, with TRBD2 matching 11 bases. Germline V gives CDR1 MNHNS, CDR2 SASEGT. This CDR3 has 16 amino acids. V gave up 2 bases and J gave up 3 bases; unmatched junction bases: 3. The CDR3 loop reads CASSESGLADYNEQFF. CDR3 bases: TGTGCCAGCAGTGAATCGGGACTAGCGGACTACAATGAGCAGTTCTTC.

This chain uses TRBV11-2 with TRBJ2-7, with D perhaps matching TRBD1 (6 bases). V lost 4 bases, J lost 3 bases, and 13 bases lay in between. CDR3 length: 14 amino acids. Germline CDR1 SGHAT, CDR2 FQNNGV. Here the CDR3 DNA reads TGTGCCAGCAGCTCATTGACAGGCCGCTACGAGCAGTACTTC. It codes for CASSSLTGRYEQYF.

On this clone: This same CDR3 is encoded by further DNA sequences in the sample. The V and J genes are TRBV5-6 and TRBJ1-2; 7 bases line up with TRBD1. The CDR3 has 14 amino acids. Germline V gene sequence: CDR1 SGHDT, CDR2 YYEEEE. The V gene end was trimmed by 2 bases and the J gene end by 3 bases; junction bases not matched to a gene: 4. As DNA, the CDR3 is TGTGCCAGCAGCTTTGGTACAGGGGACTATGGCTACACCTTC. It encodes CASSFGTGDYGYTF.

The chain uses TRBV4-1 and TRBJ2-7; D call uncertain. Germline V gene lookup returns CDR1 MGHRA and CDR2 YSYEKL. The V gene lost 1 base and the J gene lost 3 bases, with 10 bases spanning the gap. This CDR3 region has 14 residues. Here the CDR3 reads CASSQVGPNYEQYF. The CDR3 region has the DNA TGCGCCAGCAGCCAAGTGGGCCCTAACTACGAGCAGTACTTC.

This chain connects TRBV5-6 to TRBJ2-2, with no clear D. The germline V and J ends were trimmed by 4 bases and 7 bases, with 11 bases remaining between them. Germline V gene data show CDR1 as SGHDT and CDR2 as YYEEEE. The CDR3 spans 13 residues. The CDR3 nucleotides are TGTGCCAGCAGCGTTACCTCGGGCGGGGAGCTGTTTTTT. Translated, it gives CASSVTSGGELFF.

The J gene is TRBJ2-1, the V gene TRBV6-5; D perhaps matches TRBD1 (6 bases). Germline V CDR1 and CDR2: MNHEY, SVGAGI. The CDR3 runs to 15 residues. Trimming removed 4 bases at V and 6 bases at J, with 16 bases between. In DNA form, the CDR3 reads TGTGCCAGCAGTTCCGGGACACCCGGGCCCAATGAGCAGTTCTTC. Its protein is CASSSGTPGPNEQFF.

The V and J genes are TRBV5-1 and TRBJ2-3; 11 bases are shared with TRBD2. CDR3 length: 15 amino acids. Germline CDR1 SGHRS, CDR2 YFSETQ. Germline trimming cut 5 bases from V and 5 bases from J; bases unmatched to any gene: 7. The DNA of the CDR3 is TGCGCCAGCAGGTTACTAGCGGGAGACGGAGATACGCAGTATTTT. It encodes CASRLLAGDGDTQYF.

This chain links TRBV29-1 with TRBJ2-7; TRBD1 agrees at 8 bases. This CDR3 has 12 residues. Germline V CDR1 and CDR2: SQVTM, ANQGSEA. V was clipped by 6 bases and J by 5 bases; unmatched bases: 6. The CDR3 here is CSVGQGANEQYF. The CDR3 bases are TGCAGCGTAGGACAGGGAGCAAACGAGCAGTACTTC.

A word on this clone: In the same sample, other DNA sequences code for this CDR3. The rearrangement uses TRBV19 and TRBJ1-2, with TRBD1 matching 9 bases. This CDR3 spans 14 amino acids. V shed 5 bases, J shed 5 bases, and the junction held 6 bases outside the gene matches. Germline CDR1 is LNHDA and CDR2 is SQIVND (reference sequence). As DNA, the CDR3 is TGTGCCAGTAGTTCCCCCGACAGGGGGTATGGCTACACCTTC. Translating gives CASSSPDRGYGYTF.

The V call is TRBV14, the J call TRBJ1-2; D might be TRBD1 (5 bases). The CDR3 totals 15 residues. Trimming removed 0 bases from V and 4 bases from J, with 12 bases in between. CDR1 and CDR2 from the germline V gene are SGHDN and FVKESK. CDR3 bases: TGTGCCAGCAGCCAAGATCAAAAGGGGTTCTATGGCTACACCTTC. Amino acids: CASSQDQKGFYGYTF.

The genes are TRBV19 and TRBJ2-3; perhaps TRBD2 as D (5 bases). V gave up 6 bases and J gave up 2 bases, with 9 bases separating them. CDR1 is LNHDA, CDR2 SQIVND, per germline (reference sequence). The CDR3 totals 13 residues. This CDR3 is CASSPDFTDTQYF. The CDR3, as DNA: TGTGCCAGTAGCCCGGACTTCACAGATACGCAGTATTTT.

The rearrangement uses TRBV11-2 and TRBJ2-7, with D possibly matching TRBD2 (6 bases). V lost 5 bases and J lost 5, with 16 bases in between. CDR1 SGHAT and CDR2 FQNNGV come from the germline V gene. The CDR3 runs 14 residues. In DNA, the CDR3 is TGTGCCAGCAGCCCCTATACGGGAGCCCACGAGCAGTACTTC. Its translation is CASSPYTGAHEQYF.

This rearrangement joins TRBV28 to TRBJ2-1; D might be TRBD1 (5 bases). V shed 2 bases and J shed 1 base, with 9 bases lying between them. From germline, CDR1 is MDHEN and CDR2 SYDVKM. This CDR3 region has 15 residues. The CDR3: CASSLAQGSYNEQFF. CDR3 in DNA: TGTGCCAGCAGTTTAGCTCAGGGTTCCTACAATGAGCAGTTCTTC.

The chain is built from TRBV6-5 and TRBJ1-5; no clear D gene. V was trimmed by 2 bases and J by 4 bases, leaving 9 bases between them. Per germline, CDR1 MNHEY and CDR2 SVGAGI. The CDR3 length is 14 residues. This chain's CDR3 is CASSYRQANQPQHF. The CDR3 DNA follows: TGTGCCAGCAGTTACCGGCAAGCGAATCAGCCCCAGCATTTT.

The gene calls are TRBV5-5 and TRBJ1-1; D possibly corresponds to TRBD1 (6 bases). The V and J ends lost 0 bases and 4 bases respectively, with 10 bases between them. Germline-derived CDR1 and CDR2 are SGHKS and YYEKEE (reference sequence). The CDR3 covers 14 residues. The CDR3 nucleotides are TGTGCCAGCAGCTTGGAGGGGGGTGGCACTGAAGCTTTCTTT. This codes for CASSLEGGGTEAFF.

This clone was detected once. V and J are TRBV11-2 and TRBJ2-3; unclear D gene. Looked up from germline, CDR1 is SGHAT and CDR2 is FQNNGV. The ends were cut back, 7 bases at V and 4 bases at J, with 15 bases in the middle. This CDR3 is 14 amino acids long. The CDR3 sequence is CASNIGPGPDTQYF. The CDR3 bases are TGTGCCAGCAACATCGGCCCTGGGCCAGATACGCAGTATTTT.

V is TRBV5-6 and J is TRBJ2-7; a possible D gene is TRBD1 (6 bases). Trimming took off 0 bases at V and 7 bases at J, with 8 bases between the two ends. Germline assignment: CDR1 SGHDT and CDR2 YYEEEE. This CDR3 is built from 12 residues. In nucleotides, the CDR3 is TGTGCCAGCAGCTTGGGGGGGCAGGAGCAGTACTTC. Protein: CASSLGGQEQYF.